Listed below are T cell receptor beta chains from one sample, sequenced in a study of patients and donors after allogeneic stem cell transplantation. A single record per CDR3 protein comes from TCRdb applying MiXCR to the RT-PCR reads. The sample lists 920,000 or so distinct CDR3 sequences, around 17% occurring once. Specimen: blood, either unsorted or a sorted T cell fraction (not recorded which). These receptor sequences come from a human donor who was either an allogeneic HSCT recipient or a stem cell or donor lymphocyte infusion donor (not recorded which). It is not recorded whose cells these are; they may come from a transplant donor. Both conserved end residues are part of each CDR3. The order of the fields is V gene, J gene, CDR3 protein.

>TRBV6-5|TRBJ2-1
CASSYSGTGVRNEQFF
>TRBV5-1|TRBJ1-1
CASSFGLNTEAFF
>TRBV7-9|TRBJ1-5
CASSQYDGSNQPQHF
>TRBV12-3/TRBV12-4|TRBJ1-1
CASSYSRAMNTEAFF
>TRBV25-1|TRBJ2-7
CASSERAGRNEQYF
>TRBV5-6|TRBJ1-1
CASSLSGDGGYMNTEAFF
>TRBV20-1|TRBJ2-1
CSPLGQYNEQFF
>TRBV7-9|TRBJ2-1
CASSPGTGNEQFF
>TRBV28|TRBJ2-1
CASMKGNEQFF
>TRBV18|TRBJ2-7
CASSPGALGADEQYF
>TRBV29-1|TRBJ2-1
CSVEPTNEQFF
>TRBV9|TRBJ2-3
CASSPTSGGAIDTQYF
>TRBV30|TRBJ2-2
CAANRGFNTGELFF
>TRBV6-5|TRBJ2-7
CASSYPGSSHEQYF
>TRBV20-1|TRBJ2-1
CMGTSGSHEQFF
>TRBV4-2|TRBJ1-2
CASSQSTRDSNYGYTF
>TRBV20-1|TRBJ1-2
CSVTGVNGYTF
>TRBV10-3|TRBJ2-1
CAIKGLENEQFF
>TRBV27|TRBJ1-5
CASSFAWGQPQHF
>TRBV3-1|TRBJ2-1
CASSQDPGGYSAARGQFF
>TRBV5-8|TRBJ1-5
CASRRQGNQPQHF
>TRBV7-9|TRBJ1-1
CASSLAGQGTDTEAFF
>TRBV12-3/TRBV12-4|TRBJ1-4
CASSSQDATNEKLFF
>TRBV29-1|TRBJ2-2
CSVEDMRTLAGELFF
>TRBV2|TRBJ1-3
CASSARGSFLSGNTIYF
>TRBV30|TRBJ2-7
CAWIQGRLGNEQYF
>TRBV12-3/TRBV12-4|TRBJ2-3
CASSLRQPGIDTQYF
>TRBV29-1|TRBJ2-1
CSVESSHNEQFF
>TRBV15|TRBJ2-7
CATSRGGTANSYEQYF
>TRBV4-3|TRBJ2-2
CASSQDRGRDTGELFF
>TRBV15|TRBJ2-7
CATSRAGGFNEQYF
>TRBV2|TRBJ1-3
CASSFRTGAQSGNTIYF
>TRBV7-9|TRBJ1-1
CASSFRDSNRRGEAFF
>TRBV24-1|TRBJ2-5
CATSEQGLEETQYF
>TRBV2|TRBJ2-3
CASRAPSGDTDTQYF
>TRBV10-3|TRBJ1-1
CAIKRGNTEAFF
>TRBV20-1|TRBJ2-2
CSAPWTGVSGELFF
>TRBV2|TRBJ2-3
CASSEYLGATDTQYF
>TRBV12-3/TRBV12-4|TRBJ2-2
CASSFEASGGNGELFF
>TRBV19|TRBJ2-7
CASSPRDTPYEQYF
>TRBV5-1|TRBJ1-2
CASSSVVGNYTF
>TRBV4-1|TRBJ2-7
CASSFQENYEQYF
>TRBV12-3/TRBV12-4|TRBJ1-6
CASTLQGANSPLHF
>TRBV3-1|TRBJ1-1
CASSQGWGTFTEAFF
>TRBV28|TRBJ2-2
CASSFFGTGTGELFF
>TRBV20-1|TRBJ2-1
CSARDVEDSPISGVQFF
>TRBV12-3/TRBV12-4|TRBJ2-7
CASSFDSLYEQYF
>TRBV24-1|TRBJ2-7
CATSDPGTGGREQYF
>TRBV6-5|TRBJ2-5
CASSYDWEGETQYF
>TRBV6-2/TRBV6-3|TRBJ2-1
CASCRNGNEQFF
>TRBV4-1|TRBJ2-7
CASSQVESYEQYF
>TRBV20-1|TRBJ1-2
CSVPSENYGYTF
>TRBV6-2/TRBV6-3|TRBJ1-2
CASSPTEVLYGYTF
>TRBV11-1|TRBJ2-2
CASSLRLRKGGAGELFF
>TRBV12-3/TRBV12-4|TRBJ2-7
CASSLEGAEQYF
>TRBV4-1|TRBJ2-1
CASSHHGGMWFF
>TRBV20-1|TRBJ2-7
CSARDLKGSSYEQYF
>TRBV6-4|TRBJ2-1
CASSDSNGGRSEQFF